These 19 T cell receptor beta chains originate from one sample sequenced in a study of T cell changes during pregnancy in multiple sclerosis. TCRdb's table, derived via immunoSEQ multiplex PCR, lists solely in-frame clones and lacks some. The data hold 37,000 or so clones, with 80% to 90% observed a single time. This material consisted of CD4+ T cells from peripheral blood mononuclear cells, taken before pregnancy. The receptors derive from a female donor with multiple sclerosis, enrolled in a pregnancy study.

This chain joins TRBV18 and TRBJ1-2, with 7 nucleotides matching TRBD1. The V gene end was trimmed by 5 bases and the J gene end by 2 bases; junction bases not matched to a gene: 8. The CDR3 totals 15 residues. Germline assignment: CDR1 KGHSH and CDR2 LQKENI. The DNA of the CDR3 is TGTGCCAGCTCATTATCCGGGACAGAAAACTATGGCTACACCTTC. Its protein product is CASSLSGTENYGYTF.

J is TRBJ2-7 and V is TRBV10-3, with 8 bases lining up with TRBD2. After removal of 10 bases from V and 5 bases from J, the junction contained 13 bases not matched to a gene. The CDR3 is made up of 14 amino acids. Germline V lookup: CDR1 ENHRY, CDR2 SYGVKD. The CDR3 DNA is TGTGCCACCGAAGCCGGGACTAGGAACCACGAGCAGTACTTC. It specifies CATEAGTRNHEQYF.

The chain carries TRBV7-2 and TRBJ2-1; possibly TRBD2 for D (5 bases). The V and J ends lost 5 bases and 0 bases respectively, with 14 bases between them. CDR3 length: 16 amino acids. The germline CDR1 and CDR2 sequences are SGHTA and FQGNSA. CDR3 region: CASSRSTTNSYNEQFF. CDR3 coding DNA: TGTGCCAGCAGCCGCAGCACGACTAACTCCTACAATGAGCAGTTCTTC.

The rearrangement links TRBV5-6 to TRBJ1-1, with D perhaps matching TRBD1 (5 bases). The CDR3 is made up of 13 amino acids. The germline CDR1 and CDR2 sequences are SGHDT and YYEEEE. V lost 5 bases and J 4 bases, leaving 12 bases between the germline ends. CDR3 loop: CASRRGVGTEAFF. The CDR3 DNA reads as TGTGCCAGCAGACGGGGGGTGGGCACTGAAGCTTTCTTT.

This chain links TRBV2 with TRBJ1-5; D unresolved. This CDR3 is 11 amino acids long. Trimming took off 3 bases at V and 9 bases at J, with 6 bases between the two ends. Germline values: CDR1 SNHLY, CDR2 FYNNEI. The CDR3 region is CASSDTGPQHF. CDR3 bases: TGTGCCAGCAGTGATACCGGGCCCCAGCATTTT.

The chain recombines TRBV7-9 with TRBJ1-1; D ambiguous. CDR3 length: 15 amino acids. Trimming took off 2 bases at V and 1 base at J, with 11 bases between the two ends. The V gene's germline CDR1 is SEHNR and CDR2 FQNEAQ (reference sequence). CDR3 amino acids: CASSLPGRGNTEAFF. Here the CDR3 DNA reads TGTGCCAGCAGCTTACCTGGCCGTGGGAACACTGAAGCTTTCTTT.

The chain combines TRBV5-4 with TRBJ2-7; no firm D call. CDR3 length equals 14 residues. Trimming cost V 0 bases and J 7 bases, with 14 bases left between them. Germline lookup yields CDR1 SGHNT and CDR2 YYREEE (reference sequence). Here the CDR3 reads CASSLETSHREQYF. The DNA for the CDR3 is TGTGCCAGCAGCTTGGAGACTTCCCATCGGGAGCAGTACTTC.

This chain links TRBV6-6 with TRBJ1-2, with D possibly being TRBD1 (6 bases). Trimming cost V 4 bases and J 3 bases, with 9 bases left between them. This CDR3 is 13 amino acids long. CDR1 and CDR2 from the germline V gene are MNHNY and SVGAGI (reference sequence). CDR3: CASSSSGDYGYTF. CDR3 nucleotides: TGTGCCAGCAGTTCCTCAGGGGACTATGGCTACACCTTC.

This chain connects TRBV11-2 to TRBJ2-5; 14 bases align to TRBD2. J was trimmed by 2 bases and V by 1 base; bases with no gene match: 9. Germline loops: CDR1 SGHAT, CDR2 FQNNGV. The length of the CDR3 is 19 residues. This chain's CDR3 is CASSLGVGLAGVGQETQYF. The CDR3 DNA sequence: TGTGCCAGCAGCTTAGGTGTGGGACTAGCGGGAGTAGGGCAAGAGACCCAGTACTTC. The full variable domain, completed using reference TRBV11-2 and TRBJ2-5, is EAGVAQSPRYKIIEKRQSVAFWCNPISGHATLYWYQQILGQGPKLLIQFQNNGVVDDSQLPKDRFSAERLKGVDSTLKIQPAKLEDSAVYLCASSLGVGLAGVGQETQYFGPGTRLLVL.

The genes are TRBV15 and TRBJ2-7; 7 nucleotides match TRBD1. The CDR3 totals 15 residues. Germline loops: CDR1 LNHNV, CDR2 YYDKDF (reference sequence). Germline trimming cut 5 bases from V and 3 bases from J; bases unmatched to any gene: 10. As DNA, the CDR3 is TGTGCCACCAGCGGTCGGGACAGCATAGTCTACGAGCAGTACTTC. This encodes CATSGRDSIVYEQYF.

The chain combines TRBV18 with TRBJ1-1; no reliable D call. Germline lookup yields CDR1 KGHSH and CDR2 LQKENI. With 2 bases removed from V and 3 bases from J, the gap between germline ends came to 10 bases. The CDR3 has 14 amino acids. As DNA, the CDR3 is TGTGCCAGCTCACCAGTGACTGCTGACACTGAAGCTTTCTTT. This sequence encodes CASSPVTADTEAFF.

This clone was seen once. V and J are TRBV28 and TRBJ2-7, with 11 positions matching TRBD1. This CDR3 is 14 amino acids long. V shed 10 bases, J shed 8 bases, and the junction held 13 bases outside the gene matches. Germline-derived CDR1 and CDR2 are MDHEN and SYDVKM. CDR3: CAINPGQGASQQYF. The CDR3 coding sequence is TGTGCCATCAACCCCGGACAGGGGGCTTCTCAGCAGTACTTC.

The chain carries TRBV19 and TRBJ1-2; tentative D call: TRBD1 (5 bases). The germline V and J ends were trimmed by 6 bases and 0 bases, with 14 bases remaining between them. Germline values: CDR1 LNHDA, CDR2 SQIVND (reference sequence). The CDR3 loop spans 15 amino acids. This CDR3 reads CASRGRQIANYGYTF. The DNA for the CDR3 is TGTGCCAGTAGGGGAAGACAGATAGCTAACTATGGCTACACCTTC.

The CDR3 DNA sequence: TGTGCCAGCAGTATGACCGGGACTCCATCCTACGAGCAGTACTTC. Its protein is CASSMTGTPSYEQYF. The rearrangement uses TRBV28 and TRBJ2-7; a possible D gene is TRBD2 (6 bases). With 5 bases removed from V and 1 base from J, the gap between germline ends came to 15 bases. CDR1 and CDR2 (germline): MDHEN, SYDVKM. The CDR3 sequence is 15 residues long.

The V call is TRBV2, the J call TRBJ1-5, with D unclear. CDR1 is SNHLY and CDR2 is FYNNEI in the germline V gene. This CDR3 has 14 amino acids. Trimming shortened V by 1 base and J by 4 bases, and 8 bases separated the two germline ends. DNA of the CDR3: TGTGCCAGCAGTGAAGGAGTTTCTAATCAGCCCCAGCATTTT. It encodes CASSEGVSNQPQHF. The variable domain in full, completed from reference TRBV2 and TRBJ1-5, reads EPEVTQTPSHQVTQMGQEVILRCVPISNHLYFYWYRQILGQKVEFLVSFYNNEISEKSEIFDDQFSVERPDGSNFTLKIRSTKLEDSAMYFCASSEGVSNQPQHFGDGTRLSIL.

This clone has a handful of counts. The chain combines TRBV4-2 with TRBJ2-2, with TRBD2 as a possible D gene (5 bases). V dropped 1 base and J dropped 1 base, with 10 bases sitting between them. The CDR3 is made up of 16 amino acids. Germline values: CDR1 LGHNA, CDR2 YNFKEQ. CDR3 DNA: TGTGCCAGCAGCCAAGGGTCGGGGAAGAACACCGGGGAGCTGTTTTTT. Translating it yields CASSQGSGKNTGELFF.

The J gene is TRBJ1-5, the V gene TRBV5-6; a possible D gene is TRBD1 (6 bases). The germline CDR1 and CDR2 sequences are SGHDT and YYEEEE. V was clipped by 4 bases and J by 5 bases, with 7 bases between them. There are 12 residues in the CDR3. In DNA form, the CDR3 reads TGTGCCAGCAGCACAGGGTATCAGCCCCAGCATTTT. As protein: CASSTGYQPQHF. Complete variable domain (other parts from reference TRBV5-6 and TRBJ1-5): DAGVTQSPTHLIKTRGQQVTLRCSPKSGHDTVSWYQQALGQGPQFIFQYYEEEERQRGNFPDRFSGHQFPNYSSELNVNALLLGDSALYLCASSTGYQPQHFGDGTRLSIL.

The J gene is TRBJ2-3, the V gene TRBV2; 7 positions agree with TRBD2. Trimming at V came to 0 bases and at J to 0 bases, leaving 9 bases not matched to a gene. Germline CDR1 and CDR2: SNHLY and FYNNEI. This CDR3 contains 18 residues. The CDR3 reads CASSEAAGLSTSTDTQYF. The DNA of the CDR3 is TGTGCCAGCAGTGAAGCGGCGGGACTATCCACTAGCACAGATACGCAGTATTTT.

V gene TRBV18 combines with J gene TRBJ2-1; D possibly corresponds to TRBD2 (5 bases). Germline V gene lookup returns CDR1 KGHSH and CDR2 LQKENI. The CDR3 runs to 15 residues. Trimming stripped 1 base from V and 2 bases from J, with 9 bases between. Here the CDR3 reads CASSPRAGTYNEQFF. CDR3 DNA sequence: TGTGCCAGCTCACCACGGGCGGGTACCTACAATGAGCAGTTCTTC.